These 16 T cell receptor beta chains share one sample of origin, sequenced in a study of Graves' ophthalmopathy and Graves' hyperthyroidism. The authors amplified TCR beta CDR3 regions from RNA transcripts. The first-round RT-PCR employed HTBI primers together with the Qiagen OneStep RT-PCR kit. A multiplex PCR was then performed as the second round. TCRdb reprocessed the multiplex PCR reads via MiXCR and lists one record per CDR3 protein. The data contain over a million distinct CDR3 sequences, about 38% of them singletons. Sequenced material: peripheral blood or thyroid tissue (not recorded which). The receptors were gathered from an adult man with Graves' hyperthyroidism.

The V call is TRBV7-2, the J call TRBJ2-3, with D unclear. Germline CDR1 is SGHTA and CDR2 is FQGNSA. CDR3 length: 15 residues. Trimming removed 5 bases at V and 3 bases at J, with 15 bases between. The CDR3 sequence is CASSLQSSGTDTQYF. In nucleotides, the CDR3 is TGTGCCAGCAGCCTCCAATCGTCAGGTACAGATACGCAGTATTTT.

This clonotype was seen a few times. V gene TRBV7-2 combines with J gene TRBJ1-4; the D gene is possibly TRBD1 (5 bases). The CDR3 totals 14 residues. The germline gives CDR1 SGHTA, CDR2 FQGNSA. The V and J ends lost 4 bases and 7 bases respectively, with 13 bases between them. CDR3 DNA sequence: TGTGCCAGCAGCTCTCGGGGGGAAGGTGAAAAACTGTTTTTT. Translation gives CASSSRGEGEKLFF.

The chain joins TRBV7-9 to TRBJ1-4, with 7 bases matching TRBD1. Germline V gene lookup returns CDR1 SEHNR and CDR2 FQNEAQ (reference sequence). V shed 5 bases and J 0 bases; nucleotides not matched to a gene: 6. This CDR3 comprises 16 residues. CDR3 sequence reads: CASSQGGATTNEKLFF. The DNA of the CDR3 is TGTGCCAGCAGCCAGGGGGGGGCGACAACTAATGAAAAACTGTTTTTT.

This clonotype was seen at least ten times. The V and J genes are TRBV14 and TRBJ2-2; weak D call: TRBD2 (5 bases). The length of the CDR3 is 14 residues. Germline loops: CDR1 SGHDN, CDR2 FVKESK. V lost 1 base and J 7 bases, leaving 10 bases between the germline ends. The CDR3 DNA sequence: TGTGCCAGCAGCCAAGTCCCCCGGGGCGGGGAGCTGTTTTTT. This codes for CASSQVPRGGELFF.

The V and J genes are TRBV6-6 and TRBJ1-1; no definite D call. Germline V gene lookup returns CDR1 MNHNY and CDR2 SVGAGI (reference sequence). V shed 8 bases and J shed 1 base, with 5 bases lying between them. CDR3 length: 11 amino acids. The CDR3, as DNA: TGTGCCAGCCCTAGGAACACTGAAGCTTTCTTT. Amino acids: CASPRNTEAFF.

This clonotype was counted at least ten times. The CDR3 DNA is TGCGCCAGCAGCTTGACCAGGGTGGCGAATGGCGGGGAGCTGTTTTTT. It yields the protein CASSLTRVANGGELFF. The chain joins TRBV5-1 to TRBJ2-2; TRBD1 is a possible D gene (5 bases). The CDR3 covers 16 residues. Germline values: CDR1 SGHRS, CDR2 YFSETQ. Trimming cost V 1 base and J 7 bases, with 17 bases left between them.

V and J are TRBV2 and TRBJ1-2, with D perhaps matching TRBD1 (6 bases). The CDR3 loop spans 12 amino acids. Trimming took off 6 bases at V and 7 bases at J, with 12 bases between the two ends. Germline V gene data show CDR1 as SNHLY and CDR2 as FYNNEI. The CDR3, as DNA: TGTGCCAGCAGACTAGGGGGTGGTGGCTACACCTTC. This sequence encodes CASRLGGGGYTF.

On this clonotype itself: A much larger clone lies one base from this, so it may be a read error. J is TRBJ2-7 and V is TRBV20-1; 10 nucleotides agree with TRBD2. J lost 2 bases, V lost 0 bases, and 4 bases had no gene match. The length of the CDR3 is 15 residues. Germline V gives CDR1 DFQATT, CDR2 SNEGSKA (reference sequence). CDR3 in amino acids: CSARDQLAGAYEQYF. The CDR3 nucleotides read TGCAGTGCTAGAGATCAGCTAGCGGGAGCCTACGAGCAGTACTTC.

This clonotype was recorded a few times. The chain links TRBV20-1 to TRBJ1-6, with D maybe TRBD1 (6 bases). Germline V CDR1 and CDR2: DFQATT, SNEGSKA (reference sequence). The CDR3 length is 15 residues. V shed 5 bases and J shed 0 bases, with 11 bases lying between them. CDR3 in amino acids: CSAPDRSSYNSPLHF. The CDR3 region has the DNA TGCAGTGCTCCCGACAGGAGCTCCTATAATTCACCCCTCCACTTT.

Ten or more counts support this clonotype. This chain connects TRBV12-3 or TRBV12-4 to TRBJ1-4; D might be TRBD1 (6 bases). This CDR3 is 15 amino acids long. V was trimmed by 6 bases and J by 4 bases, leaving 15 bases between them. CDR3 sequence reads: CASRARGSGNEKLFF. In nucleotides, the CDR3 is TGTGCCAGCAGAGCCAGGGGTTCTGGTAATGAAAAACTGTTTTTT.

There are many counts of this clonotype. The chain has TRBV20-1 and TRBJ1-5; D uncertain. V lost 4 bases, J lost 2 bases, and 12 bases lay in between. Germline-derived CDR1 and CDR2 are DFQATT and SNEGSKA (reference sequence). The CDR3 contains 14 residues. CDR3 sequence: CSAIGRVGNQPQHF. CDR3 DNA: TGCAGTGCTATTGGGAGAGTAGGCAATCAGCCCCAGCATTTT.

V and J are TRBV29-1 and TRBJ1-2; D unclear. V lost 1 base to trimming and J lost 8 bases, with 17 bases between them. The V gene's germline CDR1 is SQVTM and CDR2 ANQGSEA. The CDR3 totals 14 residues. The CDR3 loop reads CSVEGSGAGEGYTF. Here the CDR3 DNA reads TGCAGCGTTGAAGGTTCGGGAGCTGGTGAGGGCTACACCTTC.

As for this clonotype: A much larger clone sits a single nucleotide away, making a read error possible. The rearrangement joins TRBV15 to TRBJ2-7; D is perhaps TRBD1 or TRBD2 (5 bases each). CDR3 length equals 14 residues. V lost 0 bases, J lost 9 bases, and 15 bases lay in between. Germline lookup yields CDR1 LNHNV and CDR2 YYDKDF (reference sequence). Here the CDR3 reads CATSRERFRDGQYF. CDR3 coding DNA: TGTGCCACCAGCAGAGAACGTTTCAGGGACGGGCAGTACTTC. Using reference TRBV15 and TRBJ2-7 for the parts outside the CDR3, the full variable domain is DAMVIQNPRYQVTQFGKPVTLSCSQTLNHNVMYWYQQKSSQAPKLLFHYYDKDFNNEADTPDNFQSRRPNTSFCFLDIRSPGLGDTAMYLCATSRERFRDGQYFGPGTRLTVT.

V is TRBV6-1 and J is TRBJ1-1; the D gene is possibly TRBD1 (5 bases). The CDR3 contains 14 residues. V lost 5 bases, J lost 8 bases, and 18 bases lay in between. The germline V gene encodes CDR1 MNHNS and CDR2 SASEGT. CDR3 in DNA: TGTGCCAGCAGTAACCGACAGTCCCAACTGGAAGCTTTCTTT. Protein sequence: CASSNRQSQLEAFF.

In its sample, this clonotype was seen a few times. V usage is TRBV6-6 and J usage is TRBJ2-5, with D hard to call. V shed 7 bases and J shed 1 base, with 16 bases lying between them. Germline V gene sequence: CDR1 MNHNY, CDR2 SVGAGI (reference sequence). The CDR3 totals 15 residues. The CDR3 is CASKDGARAQETQYF. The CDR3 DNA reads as TGTGCCAGCAAGGACGGAGCCCGGGCCCAAGAGACCCAGTACTTC.

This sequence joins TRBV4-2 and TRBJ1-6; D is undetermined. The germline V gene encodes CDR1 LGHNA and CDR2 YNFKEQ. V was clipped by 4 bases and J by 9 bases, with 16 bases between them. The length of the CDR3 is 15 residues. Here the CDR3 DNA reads TGTGCCAGCAGCCCAGATGGCGGGTCCAGTTCACCCCTCCACTTT. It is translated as CASSPDGGSSSPLHF.